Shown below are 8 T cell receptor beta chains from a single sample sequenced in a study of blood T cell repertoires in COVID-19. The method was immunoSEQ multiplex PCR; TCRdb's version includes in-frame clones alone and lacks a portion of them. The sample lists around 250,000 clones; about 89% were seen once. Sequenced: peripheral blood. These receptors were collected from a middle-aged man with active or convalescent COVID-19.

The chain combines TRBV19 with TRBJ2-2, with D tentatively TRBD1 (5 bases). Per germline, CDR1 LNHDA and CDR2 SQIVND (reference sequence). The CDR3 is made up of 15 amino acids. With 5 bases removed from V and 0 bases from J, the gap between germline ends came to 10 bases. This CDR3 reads CASSLGAANTGELFF. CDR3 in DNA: TGTGCCAGTAGTCTAGGGGCAGCGAACACCGGGGAGCTGTTTTTT.

Written as DNA, the CDR3 is TGCGCCAGCAGCTTTAGCGGGAGGGCTGAGGGGGAGACCCAGTACTTC. Translation: CASSFSGRAEGETQYF. The V and J genes are TRBV5-1 and TRBJ2-5; TRBD2 aligns across 11 bases. Unmatched junction bases numbered 8, after V lost 2 bases and J lost 5 bases. Looked up from germline, CDR1 is SGHRS and CDR2 is YFSETQ. CDR3 length: 16 residues. The whole variable domain, remainder taken from reference TRBV5-1 and TRBJ2-5, is KAGVTQTPRYLIKTRGQQVTLSCSPISGHRSVSWYQQTPGQGLQFLFEYFSETQRNKGNFPGRFSGRQFSNSRSEMNVSTLELGDSALYLCASSFSGRAEGETQYFGPGTRLLVL.

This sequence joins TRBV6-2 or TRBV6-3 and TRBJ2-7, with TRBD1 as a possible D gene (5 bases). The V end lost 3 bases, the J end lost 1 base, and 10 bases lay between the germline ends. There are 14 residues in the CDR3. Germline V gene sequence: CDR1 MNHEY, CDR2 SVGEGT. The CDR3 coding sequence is TGTGCCAGCAGTTATAACAGGCCATCCTACGAGCAGTACTTC. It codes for CASSYNRPSYEQYF.

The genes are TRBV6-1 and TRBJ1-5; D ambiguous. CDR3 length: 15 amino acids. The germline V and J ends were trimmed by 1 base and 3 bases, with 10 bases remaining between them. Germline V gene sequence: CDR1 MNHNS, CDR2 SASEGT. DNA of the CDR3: TGTGCCAGCAGTGAAGGTCCCAGGCTCAATCAGCCCCAGCATTTT. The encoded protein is CASSEGPRLNQPQHF.

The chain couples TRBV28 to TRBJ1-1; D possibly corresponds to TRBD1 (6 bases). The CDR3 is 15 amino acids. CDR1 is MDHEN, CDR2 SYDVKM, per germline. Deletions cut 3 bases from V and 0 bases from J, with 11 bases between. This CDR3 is CASSFPGQMNTEAFF. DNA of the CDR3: TGTGCCAGCAGTTTCCCCGGACAGATGAACACTGAAGCTTTCTTT.

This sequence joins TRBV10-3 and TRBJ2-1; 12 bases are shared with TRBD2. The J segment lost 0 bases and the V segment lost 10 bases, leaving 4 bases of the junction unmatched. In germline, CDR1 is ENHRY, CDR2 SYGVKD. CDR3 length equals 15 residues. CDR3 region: CATPLAGGSYNEQFF. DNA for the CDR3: TGTGCCACTCCACTAGCGGGGGGCTCCTACAATGAGCAGTTCTTC.

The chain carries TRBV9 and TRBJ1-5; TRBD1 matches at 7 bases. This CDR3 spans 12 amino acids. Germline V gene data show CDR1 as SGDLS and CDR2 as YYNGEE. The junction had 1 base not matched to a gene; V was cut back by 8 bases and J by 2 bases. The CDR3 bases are TGTGCCAGTGGGACAGGCAATCAGCCCCAGCATTTT. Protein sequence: CASGTGNQPQHF.

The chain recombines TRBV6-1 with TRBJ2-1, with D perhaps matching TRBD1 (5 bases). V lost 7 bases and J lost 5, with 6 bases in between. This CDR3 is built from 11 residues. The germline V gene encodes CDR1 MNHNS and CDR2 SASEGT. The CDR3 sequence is CASTGNNEQFF. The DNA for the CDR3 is TGTGCCAGCACAGGGAACAATGAGCAGTTCTTC.